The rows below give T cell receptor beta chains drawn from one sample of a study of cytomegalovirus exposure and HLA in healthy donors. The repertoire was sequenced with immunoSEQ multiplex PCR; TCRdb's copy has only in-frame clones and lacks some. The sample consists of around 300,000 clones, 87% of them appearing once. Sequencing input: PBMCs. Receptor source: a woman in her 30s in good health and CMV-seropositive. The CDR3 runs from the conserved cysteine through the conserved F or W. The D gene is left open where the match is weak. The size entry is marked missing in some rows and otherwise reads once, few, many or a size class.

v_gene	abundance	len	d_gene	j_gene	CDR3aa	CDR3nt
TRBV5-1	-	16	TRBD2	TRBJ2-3	CASSLGLAGSTDTQYF	TGCGCCAGCAGCTTGGGACTAGCGGGATCCACAGATACGCAGTATTTT
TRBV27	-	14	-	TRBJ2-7	CASSFVGPSYEQYF	TGTGCCAGCAGTTTTGTGGGCCCCTCCTACGAGCAGTACTTC
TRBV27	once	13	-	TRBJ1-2	CASSFWDSYGYTF	TGTGCCAGCAGTTTTTGGGATAGCTATGGCTACACCTTC
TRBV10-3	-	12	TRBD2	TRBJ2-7	CATRTSAYEQYF	TGTGCCACCAGGACTAGCGCGTACGAGCAGTACTTC
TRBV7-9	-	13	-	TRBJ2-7	CASSDDNSYEQYF	TGTGCCAGCAGTGATGACAATTCCTACGAGCAGTACTTC
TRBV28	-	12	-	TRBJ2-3	CASTGGPDTQYF	TGTGCCAGCACAGGGGGGCCAGATACGCAGTATTTT
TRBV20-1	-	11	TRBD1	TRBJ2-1	CSARAGGEQFF	TGCAGTGCTCGGGCAGGGGGTGAGCAGTTCTTC
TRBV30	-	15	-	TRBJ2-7	CAWSDRRAASYEQYF	TGTGCCTGGAGTGACAGGAGGGCCGCTTCCTACGAGCAGTACTTC
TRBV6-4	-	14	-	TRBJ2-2	CASSESGRTGELFF	TGTGCCAGCAGTGAATCGGGGAGGACCGGGGAGCTGTTTTTT
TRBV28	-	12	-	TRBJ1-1	CASLTLNTEAFF	TGTGCCAGCTTGACATTGAACACTGAAGCTTTCTTT
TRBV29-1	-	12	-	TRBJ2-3	CSVRQFTDTQYF	TGCAGCGTCCGCCAGTTCACAGATACGCAGTATTTT
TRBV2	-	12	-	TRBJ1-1	CASSDPRTEAFF	TGTGCCAGCAGTGACCCAAGGACAGAAGCTTTCTTT
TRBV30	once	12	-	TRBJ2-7	CAWSYSSYEQYF	TGTGCCTGGAGCTACAGCTCCTACGAGCAGTACTTC
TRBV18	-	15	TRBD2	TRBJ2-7	CASSPSSGRRYEQYF	TGTGCCAGCTCACCATCGAGCGGGAGACGATACGAGCAGTACTTC
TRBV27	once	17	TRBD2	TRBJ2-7	CASSLSGLAGPSYEQYF	TGTGCCAGCAGTTTATCGGGACTAGCGGGGCCCTCCTACGAGCAGTACTTC
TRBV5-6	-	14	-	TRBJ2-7	CASSLLASIYEQYF	TGTGCCAGCAGCTTGTTGGCCTCCATCTACGAGCAGTACTTC
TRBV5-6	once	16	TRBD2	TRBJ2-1	CASSFVTGTRVYEQFF	TGTGCCAGCAGCTTTGTAACCGGGACTAGAGTTTATGAGCAGTTCTTC
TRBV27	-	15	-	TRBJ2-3	CASSFNGLSTDTQYF	TGTGCCAGCAGTTTTAATGGACTTTCCACAGATACGCAGTATTTT
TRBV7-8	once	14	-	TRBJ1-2	CASSLFDSTYGYTF	TGTGCCAGCAGCTTATTCGACAGCACCTATGGCTACACCTTC
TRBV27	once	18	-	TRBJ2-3	CASAPVGRRGSMSDTQYF	TGTGCCAGCGCTCCCGTAGGTCGGCGGGGATCTATGTCAGATACGCAGTATTTT
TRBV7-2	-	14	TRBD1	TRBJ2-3	CASKLQGGTDTQYF	TGTGCCAGCAAACTACAGGGGGGCACAGATACGCAGTATTTT
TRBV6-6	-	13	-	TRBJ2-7	CASSFQSSYEQYF	TGTGCCAGCAGTTTTCAGAGCTCCTACGAGCAGTACTTC
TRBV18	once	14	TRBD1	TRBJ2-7	CASSVRDSAYEQYF	TGTGCCAGCTCAGTCAGGGACAGCGCCTACGAGCAGTACTTC
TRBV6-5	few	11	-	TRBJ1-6	CASTQYGPLHF	TGTGCCAGCACCCAATACGGACCCCTCCACTTT
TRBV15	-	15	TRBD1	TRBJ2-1	CATSSTGQGRNEQFF	TGTGCCACCAGCAGTACCGGACAGGGGAGGAATGAGCAGTTCTTC
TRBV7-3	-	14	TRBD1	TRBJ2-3	CASSVNRGADTQYF	TGTGCCAGCAGCGTTAACAGGGGGGCAGATACGCAGTATTTT
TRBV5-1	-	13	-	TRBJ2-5	CASSLVVVETQYF	TGCGCCAGCAGCTTGGTAGTAGTAGAGACCCAGTACTTC
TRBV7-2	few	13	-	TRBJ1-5	CASSPRSSQPQHF	TGTGCCAGCAGCCCCAGGTCTAGTCAGCCCCAGCATTTT
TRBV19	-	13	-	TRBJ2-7	CASEQGGGYEQYF	TGTGCCAGTGAACAGGGCGGAGGGTACGAGCAGTACTTC
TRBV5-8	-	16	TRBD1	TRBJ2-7	CASSTHTGTGIYEQYF	TGTGCCAGCAGCACGCACACCGGGACAGGGATTTACGAGCAGTACTTC
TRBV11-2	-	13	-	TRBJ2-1	CASSTGLNNEQFF	TGTGCCAGCAGCACGGGACTCAACAATGAGCAGTTCTTC
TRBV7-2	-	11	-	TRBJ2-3	CASSSTDTQYF	TGTGCCAGCAGCAGCACAGATACGCAGTATTTT